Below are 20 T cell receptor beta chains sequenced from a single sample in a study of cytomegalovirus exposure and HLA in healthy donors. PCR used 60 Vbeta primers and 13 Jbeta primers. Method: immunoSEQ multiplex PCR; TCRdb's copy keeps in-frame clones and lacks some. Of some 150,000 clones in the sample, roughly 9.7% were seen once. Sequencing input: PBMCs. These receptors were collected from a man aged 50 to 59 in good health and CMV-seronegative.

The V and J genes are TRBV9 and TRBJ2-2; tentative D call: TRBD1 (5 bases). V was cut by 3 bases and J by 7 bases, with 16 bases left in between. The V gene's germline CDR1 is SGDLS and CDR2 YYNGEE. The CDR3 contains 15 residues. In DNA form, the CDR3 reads TGTGCCAGCAGCGCAGAGGCCAGGGTAAACGGGGAGCTGTTTTTT. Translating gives CASSAEARVNGELFF.

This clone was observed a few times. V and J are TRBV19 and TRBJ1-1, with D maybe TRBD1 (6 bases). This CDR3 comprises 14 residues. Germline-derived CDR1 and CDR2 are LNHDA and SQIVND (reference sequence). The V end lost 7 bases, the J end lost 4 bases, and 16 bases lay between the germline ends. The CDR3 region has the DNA TGTGCCAGTATGGTAGGGGGGGCAGTCACTGAAGCTTTCTTT. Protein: CASMVGGAVTEAFF.

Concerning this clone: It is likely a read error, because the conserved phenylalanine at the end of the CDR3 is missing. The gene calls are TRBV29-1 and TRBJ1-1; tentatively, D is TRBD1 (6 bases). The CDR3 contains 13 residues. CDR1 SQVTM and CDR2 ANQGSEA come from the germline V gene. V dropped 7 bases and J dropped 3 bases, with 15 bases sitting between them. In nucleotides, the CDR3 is TGCAGCGCAACAGGGTGGTCGGACACTGAAGCTTTCGTT. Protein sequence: CSATGWSDTEAFV.

CDR3 in DNA: TGTGCCTGGAGTACAGGGAATTCACCCCTCCACTTT. Encoded protein: CAWSTGNSPLHF. This chain uses TRBV30 with TRBJ1-6; D may be TRBD1 (6 bases). Germline V gene data show CDR1 as GTSNPN and CDR2 as SVGIG (reference sequence). The length of the CDR3 is 12 residues. V lost 2 bases and J 7 bases, leaving 6 bases between the germline ends.

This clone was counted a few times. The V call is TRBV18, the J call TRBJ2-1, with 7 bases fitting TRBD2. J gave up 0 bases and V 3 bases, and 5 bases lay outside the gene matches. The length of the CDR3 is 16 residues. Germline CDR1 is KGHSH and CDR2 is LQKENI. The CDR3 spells CASSPSGGSSYNEQFF. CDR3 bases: TGTGCCAGCTCACCTTCTGGCGGGAGCTCCTACAATGAGCAGTTCTTC.

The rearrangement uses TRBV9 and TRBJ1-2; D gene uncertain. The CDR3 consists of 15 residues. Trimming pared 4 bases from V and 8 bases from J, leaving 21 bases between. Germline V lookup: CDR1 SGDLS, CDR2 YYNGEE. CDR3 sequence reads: CASSPLGTSHLGYTF. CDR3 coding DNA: TGTGCCAGCAGCCCATTGGGCACTAGCCACCTAGGCTACACCTTC.

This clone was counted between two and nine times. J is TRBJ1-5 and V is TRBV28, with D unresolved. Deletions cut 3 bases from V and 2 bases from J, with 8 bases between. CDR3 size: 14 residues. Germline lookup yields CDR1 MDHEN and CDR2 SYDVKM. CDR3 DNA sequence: TGTGCCAGCAGTTTGGGCTCCCGCAATCAGCCCCAGCATTTT. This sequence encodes CASSLGSRNQPQHF.

The CDR3 loop reads CASSLIQLTEQFF. CDR3 sequence (DNA): TGCGCCAGCAGCTTGATACAGCTAACCGAGCAGTTCTTC. The chain combines TRBV5-1 with TRBJ2-1; D remains unclear. This CDR3 has 13 amino acids. The germline V and J ends were trimmed by 1 base and 10 bases, with 12 bases remaining between them. Germline loops: CDR1 SGHRS, CDR2 YFSETQ.

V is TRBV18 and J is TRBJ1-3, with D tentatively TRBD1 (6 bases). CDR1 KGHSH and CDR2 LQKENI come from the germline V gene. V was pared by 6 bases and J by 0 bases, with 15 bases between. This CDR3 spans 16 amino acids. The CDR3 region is CASSPEQGFSGNTIYF. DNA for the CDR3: TGTGCCAGCTCTCCTGAACAGGGCTTCTCTGGAAACACCATATATTTT.

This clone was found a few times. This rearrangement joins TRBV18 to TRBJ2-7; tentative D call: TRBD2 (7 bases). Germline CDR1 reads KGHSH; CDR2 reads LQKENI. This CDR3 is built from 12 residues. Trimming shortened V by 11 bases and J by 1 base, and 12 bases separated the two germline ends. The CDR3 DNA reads TGTGCCGGAGGGGGGGAGTCCTACGAGCAGTACTTC. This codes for CAGGGESYEQYF. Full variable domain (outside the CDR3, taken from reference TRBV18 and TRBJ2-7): NAGVMQNPRHLVRRRGQEARLRCSPMKGHSHVYWYRQLPEEGLKFMVYLQKENIIDESGMPKERFSAEFPKEGPSILRIQQVVRGDSAAYFCAGGGESYEQYFGPGTRLTVT.

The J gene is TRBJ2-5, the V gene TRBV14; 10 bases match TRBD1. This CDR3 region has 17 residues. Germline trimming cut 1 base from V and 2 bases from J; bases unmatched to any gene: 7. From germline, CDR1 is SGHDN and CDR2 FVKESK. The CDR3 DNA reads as TGTGCCAGCAGCCAAGGGATCCGGGACAGGGGACAAGAGACCCAGTACTTC. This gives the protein CASSQGIRDRGQETQYF.

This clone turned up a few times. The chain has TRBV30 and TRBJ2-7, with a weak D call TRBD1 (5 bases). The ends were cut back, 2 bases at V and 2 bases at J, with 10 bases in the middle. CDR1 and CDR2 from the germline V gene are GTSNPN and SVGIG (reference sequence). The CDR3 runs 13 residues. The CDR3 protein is CAWSTTGAYEQYF. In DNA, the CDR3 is TGTGCCTGGAGTACTACAGGAGCCTACGAGCAGTACTTC.

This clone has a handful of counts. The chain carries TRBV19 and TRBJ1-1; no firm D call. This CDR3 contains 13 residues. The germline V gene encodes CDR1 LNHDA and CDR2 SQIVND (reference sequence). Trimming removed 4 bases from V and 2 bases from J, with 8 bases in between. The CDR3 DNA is TGTGCCAGTAGTAACACAGCCAACACTGAAGCTTTCTTT. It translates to CASSNTANTEAFF.

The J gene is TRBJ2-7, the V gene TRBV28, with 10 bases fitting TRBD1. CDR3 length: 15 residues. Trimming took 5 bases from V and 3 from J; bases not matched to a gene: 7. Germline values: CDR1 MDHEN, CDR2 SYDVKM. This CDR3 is CASSQTGGPRYEQYF. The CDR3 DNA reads TGTGCCAGCAGTCAGACAGGGGGCCCCCGCTACGAGCAGTACTTC.

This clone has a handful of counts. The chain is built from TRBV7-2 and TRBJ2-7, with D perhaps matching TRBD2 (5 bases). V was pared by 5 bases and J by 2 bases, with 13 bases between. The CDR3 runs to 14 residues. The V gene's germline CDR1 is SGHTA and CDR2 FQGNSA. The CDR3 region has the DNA TGTGCCAGCAGCCCCTTAGCGTATACCTACGAGCAGTACTTC. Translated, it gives CASSPLAYTYEQYF.

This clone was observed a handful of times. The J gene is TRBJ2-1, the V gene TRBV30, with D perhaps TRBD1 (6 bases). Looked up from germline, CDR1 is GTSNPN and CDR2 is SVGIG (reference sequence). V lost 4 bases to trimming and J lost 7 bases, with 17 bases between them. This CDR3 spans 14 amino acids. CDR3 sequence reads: CAWTLRGSENEQFF. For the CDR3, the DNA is TGTGCCTGGACCTTAAGGGGGAGTGAAAATGAGCAGTTCTTC.

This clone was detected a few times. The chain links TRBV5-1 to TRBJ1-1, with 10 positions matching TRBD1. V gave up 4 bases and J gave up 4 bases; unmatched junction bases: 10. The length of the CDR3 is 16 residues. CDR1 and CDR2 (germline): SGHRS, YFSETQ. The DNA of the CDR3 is TGCGCCAGCAGCCCCGGGGGAGGGGACAGGGGCACTGAAGCTTTCTTT. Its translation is CASSPGGGDRGTEAFF.

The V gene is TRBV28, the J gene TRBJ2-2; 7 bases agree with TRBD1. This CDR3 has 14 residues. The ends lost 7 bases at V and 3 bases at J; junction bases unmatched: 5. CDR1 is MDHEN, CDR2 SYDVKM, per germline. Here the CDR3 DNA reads TGTGCCAGCAAGACAGGGTTGGACACCGGGGAGCTGTTTTTT. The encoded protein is CASKTGLDTGELFF.

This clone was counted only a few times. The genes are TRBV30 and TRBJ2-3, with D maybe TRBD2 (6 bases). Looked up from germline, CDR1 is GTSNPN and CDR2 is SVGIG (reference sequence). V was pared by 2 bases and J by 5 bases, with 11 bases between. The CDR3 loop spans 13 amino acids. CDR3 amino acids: CAWSLLALDTQYF. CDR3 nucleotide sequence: TGTGCCTGGAGTCTGCTAGCGTTAGATACGCAGTATTTT.

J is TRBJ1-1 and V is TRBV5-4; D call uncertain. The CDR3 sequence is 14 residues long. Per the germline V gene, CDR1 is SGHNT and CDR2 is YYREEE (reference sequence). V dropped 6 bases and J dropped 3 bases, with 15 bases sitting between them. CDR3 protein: CASTPRDADTEAFF. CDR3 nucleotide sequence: TGTGCCAGCACCCCTCGGGATGCCGACACTGAAGCTTTCTTT.